This T cell receptor (beta chain) was found in a study of blood T cell repertoires in COVID-19. This CDR3 has 15 amino acids. V shed 0 bases and J shed 0 bases, with 11 bases lying between them. Germline V gives CDR1 GTSNPN, CDR2 SVGIG (reference sequence). Generated by immunoSEQ multiplex PCR, the TCRdb table keeps only in-frame clones and is missing some. In the table there are over 400,000 clones, 80% to 90% of which are singletons. Sequenced: peripheral blood. The rearrangement links TRBV30 to TRBJ1-2; D unresolved. The TCR comes from a human donor in a cohort sampled during active COVID-19. CDR3 bases: TGTGCCTGGAGTGTACGGGGTGGGGCTAACTATGGCTACACCTTC. Its translation is CAWSVRGGANYGYTF.